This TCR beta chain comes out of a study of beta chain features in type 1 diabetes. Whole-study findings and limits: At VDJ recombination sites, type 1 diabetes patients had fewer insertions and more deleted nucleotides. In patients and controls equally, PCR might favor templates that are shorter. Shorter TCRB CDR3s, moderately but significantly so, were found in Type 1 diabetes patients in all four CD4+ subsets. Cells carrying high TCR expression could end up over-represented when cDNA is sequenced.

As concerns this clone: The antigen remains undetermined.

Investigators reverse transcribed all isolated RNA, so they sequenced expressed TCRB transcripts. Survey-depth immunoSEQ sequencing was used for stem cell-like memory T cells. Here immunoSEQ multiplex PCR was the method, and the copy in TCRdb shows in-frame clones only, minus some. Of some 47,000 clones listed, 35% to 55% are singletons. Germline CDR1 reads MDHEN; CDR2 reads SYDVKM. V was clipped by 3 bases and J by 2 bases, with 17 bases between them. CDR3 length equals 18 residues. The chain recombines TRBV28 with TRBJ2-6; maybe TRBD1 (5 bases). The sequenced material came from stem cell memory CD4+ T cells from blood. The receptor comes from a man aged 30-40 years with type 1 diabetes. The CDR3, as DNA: TGTGCCAGCAGTTTTTTCAGGGCAGGTACCCCTGGGGCCAACGTCCTGACTTTC. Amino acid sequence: CASSFFRAGTPGANVLTF.